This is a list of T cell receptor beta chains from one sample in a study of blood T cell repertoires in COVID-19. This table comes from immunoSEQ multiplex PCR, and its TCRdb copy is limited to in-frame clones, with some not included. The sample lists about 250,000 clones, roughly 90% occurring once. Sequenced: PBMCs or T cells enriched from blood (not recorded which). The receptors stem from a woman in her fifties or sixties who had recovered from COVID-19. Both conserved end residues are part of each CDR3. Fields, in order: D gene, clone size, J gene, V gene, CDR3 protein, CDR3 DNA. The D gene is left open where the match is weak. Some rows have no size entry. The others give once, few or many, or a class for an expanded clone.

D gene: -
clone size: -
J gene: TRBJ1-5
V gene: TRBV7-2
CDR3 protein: CASSLTATQPQHF
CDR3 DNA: TGTGCCAGCAGCTTAACAGCCACCCAGCCCCAGCATTTT

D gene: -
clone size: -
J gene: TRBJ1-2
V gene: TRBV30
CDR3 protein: CAWSVQNNYGYTF
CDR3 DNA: TGTGCCTGGAGTGTACAGAATAACTATGGCTACACCTTC

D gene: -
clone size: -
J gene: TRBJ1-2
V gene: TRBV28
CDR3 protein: CASSSNPRVGYYGYTF
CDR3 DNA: TGTGCCAGCAGTTCCAATCCCCGGGTTGGGTACTATGGCTACACCTTC

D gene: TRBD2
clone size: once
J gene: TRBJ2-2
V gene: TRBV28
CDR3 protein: CASSQVLARGGELFF
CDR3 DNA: TGTGCCAGCAGCCAAGTACTAGCGAGGGGCGGGGAGCTGTTTTTT

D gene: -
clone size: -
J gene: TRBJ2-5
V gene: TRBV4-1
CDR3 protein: CASSQNRDTVYQETQYF
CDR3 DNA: TGCGCCAGCAGCCAAAATAGGGACACTGTGTACCAAGAGACCCAGTACTTC

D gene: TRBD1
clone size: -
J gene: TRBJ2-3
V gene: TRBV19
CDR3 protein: CASKKSGQVTDTQYF
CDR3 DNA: TGTGCCAGTAAAAAGTCGGGACAGGTGACAGATACGCAGTATTTT

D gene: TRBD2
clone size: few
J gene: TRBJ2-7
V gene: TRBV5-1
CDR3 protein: CASSPTSGIRYF
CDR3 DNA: TGCGCCAGCAGCCCTACTAGCGGGATCCGGTACTTC

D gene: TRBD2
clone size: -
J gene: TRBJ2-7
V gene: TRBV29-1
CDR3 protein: CSVREGYEQYF
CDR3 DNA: TGCAGCGTGCGGGAGGGCTACGAGCAGTACTTC

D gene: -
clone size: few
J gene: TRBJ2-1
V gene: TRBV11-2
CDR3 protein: CASSLDPGHPSYNEQFF
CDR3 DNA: TGTGCCAGCAGCTTAGACCCGGGACACCCCTCCTACAATGAGCAGTTCTTC

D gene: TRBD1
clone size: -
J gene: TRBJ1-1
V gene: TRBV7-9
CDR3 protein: CATNGGQGLDAFF
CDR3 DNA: TGTGCCACCAATGGAGGACAGGGTTTGGATGCTTTCTTT

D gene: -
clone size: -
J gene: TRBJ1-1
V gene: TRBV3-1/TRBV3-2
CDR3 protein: CASSQGGVGAGRNTEAFF
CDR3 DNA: TGTGCCAGCAGCCAAGGAGGGGTAGGTGCGGGACGGAACACTGAAGCTTTCTTT

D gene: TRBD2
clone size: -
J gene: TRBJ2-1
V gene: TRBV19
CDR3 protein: CASSIGLAGDSNEQFF
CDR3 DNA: TGTGCCAGTAGTATTGGGCTAGCGGGAGACTCCAATGAGCAGTTCTTC

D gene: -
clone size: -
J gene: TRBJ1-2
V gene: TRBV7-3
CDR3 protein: CASSRDGRTYTF
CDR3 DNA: TGTGCCAGCAGCCGTGACGGGAGGACCTACACCTTC

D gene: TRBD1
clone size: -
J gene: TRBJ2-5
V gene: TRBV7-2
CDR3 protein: CASSFILGQGAETQYF
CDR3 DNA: TGTGCCAGCAGCTTTATCTTGGGACAGGGGGCTGAGACCCAGTACTTC

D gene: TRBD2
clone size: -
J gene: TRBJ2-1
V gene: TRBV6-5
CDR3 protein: CASSIRLAGDEQFF
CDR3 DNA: TGTGCCAGCAGTATCCGACTAGCGGGAGATGAGCAGTTCTTC

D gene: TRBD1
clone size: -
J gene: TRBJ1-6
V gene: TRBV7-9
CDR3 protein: CATSRTGINSPLHF
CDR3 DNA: TGTGCCACCTCGCGGACAGGGATTAATTCACCCCTCCACTTT

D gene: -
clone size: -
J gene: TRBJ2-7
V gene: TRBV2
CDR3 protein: CASRPQDISYEQYF
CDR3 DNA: TGTGCCAGCCGACCGCAGGATATCTCCTACGAGCAGTACTTC

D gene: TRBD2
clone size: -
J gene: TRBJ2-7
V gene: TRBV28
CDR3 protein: CASSFGTSGRAKVLYEQYF
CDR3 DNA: TGTGCCAGCAGTTTCGGGACTAGCGGGAGGGCTAAGGTATTGTACGAGCAGTACTTC

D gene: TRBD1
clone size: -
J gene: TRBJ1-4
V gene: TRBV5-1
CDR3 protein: CASSVGDRDNEKLFF
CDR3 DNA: TGCGCCAGCAGCGTTGGTGACAGGGATAATGAAAAACTGTTTTTT

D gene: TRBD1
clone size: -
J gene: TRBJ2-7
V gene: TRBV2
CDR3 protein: CASSEWDRVEQYF
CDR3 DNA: TGTGCCAGCAGTGAATGGGACAGGGTCGAGCAGTACTTC

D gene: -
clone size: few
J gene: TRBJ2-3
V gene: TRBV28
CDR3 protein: CASSLPGPLNTQYF
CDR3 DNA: TGTGCCAGCAGTTTGCCGGGTCCACTGAATACGCAGTATTTT

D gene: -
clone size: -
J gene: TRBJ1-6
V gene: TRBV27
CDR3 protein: CASSLSAQGRNSPLHF
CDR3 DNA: TGTGCCAGCAGTTTATCCGCTCAGGGGAGAAATTCACCCCTCCACTTT

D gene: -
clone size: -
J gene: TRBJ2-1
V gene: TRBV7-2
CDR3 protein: CASSAPWARANEQFF
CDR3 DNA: TGTGCCAGCAGCGCCCCTTGGGCGAGAGCCAATGAGCAGTTCTTC

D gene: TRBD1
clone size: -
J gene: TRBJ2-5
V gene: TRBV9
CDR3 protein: CASSVNTGGFETQYF
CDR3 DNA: TGTGCCAGCAGCGTGAATACAGGGGGTTTTGAGACCCAGTACTTC

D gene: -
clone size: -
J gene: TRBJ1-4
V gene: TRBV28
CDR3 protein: CASSTTEENEKLFF
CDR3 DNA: TGTGCCAGCAGTACCACAGAAGAGAATGAAAAACTGTTTTTT

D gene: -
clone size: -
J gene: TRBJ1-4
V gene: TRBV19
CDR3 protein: CASSRGGVTNEKLFF
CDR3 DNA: TGTGCCAGTAGTAGGGGCGGGGTTACTAATGAAAAACTGTTTTTT

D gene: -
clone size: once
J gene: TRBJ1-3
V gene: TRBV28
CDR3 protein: CASSPRGHPSGNTIYF
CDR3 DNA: TGTGCCAGCAGTCCCCGGGGACACCCCTCTGGAAACACCATATATTTT

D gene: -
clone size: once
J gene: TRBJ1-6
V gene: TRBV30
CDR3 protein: CAWRIRAGDSPLHF
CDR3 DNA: TGTGCCTGGAGAATAAGGGCCGGGGATTCACCCCTCCACTTT

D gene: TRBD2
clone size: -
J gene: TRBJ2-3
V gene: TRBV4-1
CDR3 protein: CASSQIAGLAGETDTQYF
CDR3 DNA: TGCGCCAGCAGCCAAATAGCGGGACTAGCGGGAGAGACAGATACGCAGTATTTT

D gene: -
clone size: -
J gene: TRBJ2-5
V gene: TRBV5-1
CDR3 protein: CASSFVSSQETQYF
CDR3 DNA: TGCGCCAGCAGCTTCGTCTCCAGCCAAGAGACCCAGTACTTC

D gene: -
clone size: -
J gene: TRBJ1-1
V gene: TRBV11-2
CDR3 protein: CASSLVFQGRGPSNTEAFF
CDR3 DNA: TGTGCCAGCAGCTTAGTCTTTCAGGGGCGCGGACCCTCGAACACTGAAGCTTTCTTT

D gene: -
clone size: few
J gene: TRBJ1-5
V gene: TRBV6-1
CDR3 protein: CASSEERRNQPQHF
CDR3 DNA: TGTGCCAGCAGTGAAGAGAGGCGCAATCAGCCCCAGCATTTT

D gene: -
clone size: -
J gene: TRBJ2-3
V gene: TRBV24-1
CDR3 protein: CATHSPETDTQYF
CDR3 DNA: TGTGCCACCCATAGCCCCGAGACAGATACGCAGTATTTT

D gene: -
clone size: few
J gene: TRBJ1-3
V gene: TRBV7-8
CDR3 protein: CASSLVSGSSGNTIYF
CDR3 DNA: TGTGCCAGCAGCTTAGTGTCGGGGAGCTCTGGAAACACCATATATTTT

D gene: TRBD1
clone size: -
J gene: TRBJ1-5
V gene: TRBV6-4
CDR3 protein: CASNHLARQGDSNQPQHF
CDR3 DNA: TGTGCCAGCAATCACCTGGCGAGGCAGGGGGATAGCAATCAGCCCCAGCATTTT

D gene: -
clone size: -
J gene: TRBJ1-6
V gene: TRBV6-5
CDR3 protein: CASSYGGAGVNSPLHF
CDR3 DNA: TGTGCCAGCAGTTACGGGGGGGCCGGAGTTAATTCACCCCTCCACTTT

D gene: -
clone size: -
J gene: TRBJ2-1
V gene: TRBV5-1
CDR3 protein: CASSLDGGDNEQFF
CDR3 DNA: TGCGCCAGCAGCTTGGATGGCGGGGACAATGAGCAGTTCTTC

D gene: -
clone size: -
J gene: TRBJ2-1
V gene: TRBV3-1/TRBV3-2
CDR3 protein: CASSQDSEPYNEQFF
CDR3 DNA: TGTGCCAGCAGCCAAGACTCGGAGCCCTACAATGAGCAGTTCTTC

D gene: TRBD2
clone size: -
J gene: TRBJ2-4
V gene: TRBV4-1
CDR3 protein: CASSQEPSLAGTMAKNIQYF
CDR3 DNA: TGCGCCAGCAGCCAAGAGCCTTCGCTAGCGGGAACTATGGCCAAAAACATTCAGTACTTC

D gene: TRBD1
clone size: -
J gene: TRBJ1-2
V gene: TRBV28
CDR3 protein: CASSTGQGIGGYTF
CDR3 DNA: TGTGCCAGCAGTACGGGACAGGGGATAGGAGGCTACACCTTC

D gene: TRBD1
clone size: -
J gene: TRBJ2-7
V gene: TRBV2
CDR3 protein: CASSFVAGTGVF
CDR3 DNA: TGTGCCAGCAGCTTTGTGGCTGGGACAGGGGTCTTC

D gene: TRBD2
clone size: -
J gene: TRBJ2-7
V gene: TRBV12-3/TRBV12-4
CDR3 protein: CASSLGGRYEQYF
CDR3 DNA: TGTGCCAGCAGTTTAGGCGGGAGATACGAGCAGTACTTC

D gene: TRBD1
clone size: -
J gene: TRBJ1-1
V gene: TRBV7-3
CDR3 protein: CASSAGQGAAEAFF
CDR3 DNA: TGTGCCAGCAGCGCGGGACAGGGGGCCGCTGAAGCTTTCTTT

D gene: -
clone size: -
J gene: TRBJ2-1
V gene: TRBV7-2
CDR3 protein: CASSIEGGQFF
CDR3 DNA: TGTGCCAGCAGCATCGAAGGGGGGCAGTTCTTC

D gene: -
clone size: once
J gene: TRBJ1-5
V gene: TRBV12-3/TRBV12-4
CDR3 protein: CASSLSRGQPQHF
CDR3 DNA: TGTGCCAGCAGTTTGTCCAGGGGTCAGCCCCAGCATTTT

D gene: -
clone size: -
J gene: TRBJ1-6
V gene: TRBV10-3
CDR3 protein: CAIRGVNYNSPLHF
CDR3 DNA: TGTGCCATCAGGGGAGTAAACTATAATTCACCCCTCCACTTT

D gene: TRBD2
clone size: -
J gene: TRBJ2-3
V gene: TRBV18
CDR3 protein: CASSDVAGVSTDTQYF
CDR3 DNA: TGTGCCAGCTCGGACGTAGCGGGAGTTAGCACAGATACGCAGTATTTT

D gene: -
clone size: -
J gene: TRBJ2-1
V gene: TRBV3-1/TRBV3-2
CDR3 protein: CASSQARVSSYNEQFF
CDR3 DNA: TGTGCCAGCAGCCAAGCACGGGTCAGCTCCTACAATGAGCAGTTCTTC

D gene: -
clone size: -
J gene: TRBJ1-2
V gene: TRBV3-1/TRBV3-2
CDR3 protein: CASSQNQGGYGYTF
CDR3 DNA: TGTGCCAGCAGCCAAAATCAGGGTGGATATGGCTACACCTTC

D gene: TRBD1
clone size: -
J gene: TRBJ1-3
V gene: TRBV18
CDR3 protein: CASSPRGQQGSGNTIYF
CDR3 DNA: TGTGCCAGCTCACCACGGGGTCAACAGGGGTCTGGAAACACCATATATTTT